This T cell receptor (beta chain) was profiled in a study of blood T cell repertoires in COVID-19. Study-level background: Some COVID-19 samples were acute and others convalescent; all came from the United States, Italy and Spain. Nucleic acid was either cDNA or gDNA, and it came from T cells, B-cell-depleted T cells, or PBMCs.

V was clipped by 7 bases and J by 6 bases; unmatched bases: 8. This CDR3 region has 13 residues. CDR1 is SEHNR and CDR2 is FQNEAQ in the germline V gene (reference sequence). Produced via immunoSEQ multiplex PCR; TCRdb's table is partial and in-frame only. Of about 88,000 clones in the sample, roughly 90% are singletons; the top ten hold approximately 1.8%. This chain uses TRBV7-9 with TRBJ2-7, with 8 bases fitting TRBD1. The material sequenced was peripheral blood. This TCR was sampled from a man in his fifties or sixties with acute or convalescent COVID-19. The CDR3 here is CASTDQGAGEQYF. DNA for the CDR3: TGTGCCAGCACCGATCAGGGGGCCGGCGAGCAGTACTTC.